This T cell receptor beta chain is drawn from a study of blood T cells in healthy people across ages. Study results and caveats: Age brought a roughly linear fall in TCR beta diversity measured per million T cells.

Sample-barcoded 5' priming and a J-beta primer mix drove a second PCR of about 6 to 12 cycles. All samples yielded 2.5 million or more CDR3-containing paired-end reads. MiXCR was run by TCRdb on the 5' RACE reads, yielding one entry per CDR3 protein. Among some 860,000 distinct CDR3 sequences, around 50% were seen once, and the ten largest hold 25% to 30%. CDR1 and CDR2 from the germline V gene are MDHEN and SYDVKM. CDR3 length equals 13 residues. Note on this clonotype: Antigen: not known.

For every donor, a draw yielded approximately 9.8 milliliters of peripheral blood. Each sample yielded at least 6 million isolated PBMCs. The sequencing sample was made of blood. This sequence was found in a man aged 35 to 55 in good health. V usage is TRBV28 and J usage is TRBJ2-4; D may be TRBD1 (5 bases). Matching the DNA end better, TRBJ2-7 makes the J call doubtful. The CDR3 region is CASSLYRNYEQYF. The CDR3 DNA is TGTGCCAGCAGTTTGTACAGGAATTACGAGCAGTACTTC.